The clone carrying this T cell receptor (beta chain) has a handful of counts. This specimen belongs to a study of CD8+CD57+ T cells in acquired aplastic anemia. Study summary: CD4+ and CD8+ cells, once sorted, gave DNA averaging approximately 3 ug.

TCR beta VDJ and CDR3 were profiled, and genomic DNA was the template. Using its own MiXCR run on the reads, TCRdb lists one record per CDR3 protein. The data hold 150,000 or so distinct CDR3 sequences, with around 48% observed a single time. CD8+CD57+ cell expansion had been shown by flow cytometry in patients chosen for sequencing. Patients had not yet gotten any therapy when their blood was taken for sampling. The CDR3 consists of 14 residues. Trimming stripped 2 bases from V and 2 bases from J, with 9 bases between. Germline values: CDR1 KGHSH, CDR2 LQKENI. The chain has TRBV18 and TRBJ1-2; maybe TRBD1 (5 bases). The material sequenced was sorted CD4+, CD8+, or CD8+CD57+ T cells (not recorded which) from PBMCs. The clonotype originates from a human donor with aplastic anemia. The CDR3 spells CASSPKQENYGYTF. CDR3 sequence (DNA): TGTGCCAGCTCACCAAAACAGGAGAACTATGGCTACACCTTC.